This entry features one T cell receptor beta chain sequence. This clonotype was seen ten or more times. The antigen it recognizes is unknown. The sample holds no much larger clone one base away, and base qualities are not on file. Reading the germline V gene gives CDR1 WSHSY and CDR2 SAAADI. Germline trimming: 3 bases from V, 6 bases from J; junction bases outside gene matches: 8. The CDR3 covers 15 residues, taking in both the cysteine and the phenylalanine. Solely the CDR3 DNA is kept, with 45 bases framed from the first base. The data are from a study of CD8+CD57+ T cells in acquired aplastic anemia (dated by TCRdb to between 2018 and 2020). Notes on the research overall: On average, sorted CD4+ and CD8+ cells yielded about 3 ug of extracted DNA, with a range of about 0.17 to 27.4 ug. A CD8+CD57+ expansion meant a frequency higher than the mean frequency seen in healthy subjects.

Overall study results and their limits: Between patients and healthy controls, no significant difference in CD8+ Simpson's diversity was found (P=0.060). Twenty-nine CD8+ CDR3 sequences were found to be shared between patients and controls, but these sequences appeared to be highly expressed in patients and within the immunodominant clones of the patients.

Expansion of CD8+CD57+ cells had been shown by flow cytometry in the patients chosen for sequencing. Every patient had a diagnosis of severe acquired aplastic anemia based on International Study of Aplastic Anemia and Agranulocytosis and Camitta criteria. No patient had received any therapy when blood was sampled. The study deep-sequenced TCR repertoires of sorted CD4+ and CD8+ blood T cells from severe aplastic anemia patients and healthy subjects. In the USA, patient enrollment took place under clinicaltrials.gov protocols 00001620, 01623167, 00001397, 00071045, 00081523 and 00961064. Ficoll-Paque density gradient centrifugation was used to isolate peripheral blood mononuclear cells. Before DNA extraction, CD4+ and CD8+ T cells were sorted by FACS or by magnetic beads. Genomic DNA served as template for TCR beta VDJ combination and CDR3 sequence profiling. TCR repertoire sequencing was run on an Illumina HiSeq 2000. From the authors' description of their analysis: Repertoire assessment relied on Simpson's diversity index, CDR3 size and DJ length profiles, and TRBV/TRBJ rearrangement plots. The most abundant DNA sequence in the deep sequencing data was defined as the immunodominant clone. CDR3 amino acid sequences were checked for sharing across subjects and were also compared against the VDJdb database and published repertoires. TCRdb trimmed the raw reads at Q25, called clones with MiXCR and kept productive beta chains. Entries are consolidated by CDR3 protein sequence, retaining the most common genes and DNA. TCRdb, not the authors, supplied the V and J calls. This sample holds about 160,000 distinct CDR3 sequences; 71% were observed only once. Roughly half of the sample lies in the top ten.

What was sequenced was sorted CD4+, CD8+, or CD8+CD57+ T cells (not recorded which) from PBMCs. This TCR derives from a human donor with aplastic anemia. The chain uses TRBV10-2 and TRBJ1-1, and 9 junction bases match TRBD1. CDR3 region: CASSETGGPKSEAFF. The DNA sequence is given as TGCGCCAGCAGTGAAACAGGGGGCCCTAAGTCTGAAGCTTTCTTT.